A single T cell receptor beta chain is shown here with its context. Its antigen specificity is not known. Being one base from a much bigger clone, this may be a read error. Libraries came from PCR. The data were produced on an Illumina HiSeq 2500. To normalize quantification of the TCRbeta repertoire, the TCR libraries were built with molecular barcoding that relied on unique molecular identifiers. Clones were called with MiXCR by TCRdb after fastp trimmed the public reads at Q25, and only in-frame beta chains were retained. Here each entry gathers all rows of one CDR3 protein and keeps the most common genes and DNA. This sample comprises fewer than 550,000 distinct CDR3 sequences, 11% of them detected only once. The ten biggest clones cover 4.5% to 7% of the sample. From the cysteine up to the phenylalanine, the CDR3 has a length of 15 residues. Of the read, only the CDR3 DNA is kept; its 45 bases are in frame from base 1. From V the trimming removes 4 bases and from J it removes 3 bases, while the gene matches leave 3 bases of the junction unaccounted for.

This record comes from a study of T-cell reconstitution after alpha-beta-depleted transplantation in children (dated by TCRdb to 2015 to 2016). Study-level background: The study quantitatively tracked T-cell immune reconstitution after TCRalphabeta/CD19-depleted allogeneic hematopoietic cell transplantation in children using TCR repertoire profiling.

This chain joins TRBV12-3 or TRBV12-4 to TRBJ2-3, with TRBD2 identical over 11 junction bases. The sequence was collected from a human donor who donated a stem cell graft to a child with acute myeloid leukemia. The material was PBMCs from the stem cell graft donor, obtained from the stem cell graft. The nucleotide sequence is TGTGCCAGCAGTTACCCTAGCGGGGGGACAGATACGCAGTATTTT. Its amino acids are CASSYPSGGTDTQYF.